Below, 23 T cell receptor beta chains from the same sample are listed, as sequenced in a study of T cell responses to AZD1222 COVID-19 vaccine. Libraries were prepared by immunoSEQ multiplex PCR; TCRdb keeps only in-frame clonotypes and omits some of them. The repertoire consists of around 150,000 clones, with approximately 89% occurring once and the leading ten covering approximately 1.2%. Specimen: peripheral blood, collected 28 days after the second AZD1222 dose. Every receptor here comes from an adult who received the AZD1222 COVID-19 vaccine.

This chain connects TRBV21-1 to TRBJ1-2. TRBV21-1 is classified as a pseudogene. The CDR3 consists of 14 residues. The CDR3 sequence is CASSKLDGDYGYTF. DNA for the CDR3: TGTGCCAGCAGCAAATTAGATGGCGACTATGGCTACACCTTC.

This clone has just one count. At one of its ends the junction is not consistent with the germline gene, which may arise from a read error. The chain employs TRBV6-5 and TRBJ2-5, with TRBD1 as a possible D gene (7 bases). There are 13 residues in the CDR3. CDR1 and CDR2 from the germline V gene are MNHEY and SVGAGI. The CDR3 sequence is CASNYRGGETQYF. The CDR3 nucleotides are TGTGCCAGCAATTACAGGGGAGGCGAGACCCAGTACTTC.

J is TRBJ1-1 and V is TRBV4-1, with a weak D call TRBD1 (6 bases). The length of the CDR3 is 15 residues. Germline V CDR1 and CDR2: MGHRA, YSYEKL. The V and J ends lost 1 base and 1 base respectively, with 10 bases between them. CDR3 DNA sequence: TGCGCCAGCAGCCAAGTGCAGGGGCGGAACACTGAAGCTTTCTTT. Translating gives CASSQVQGRNTEAFF.

J is TRBJ1-1 and V is TRBV6-2 or TRBV6-3, with 7 bases lining up with TRBD1. CDR3 size: 14 residues. The junction had 8 bases not matched to a gene; V was cut back by 6 bases and J by 4 bases. Germline CDR1 MNHEY, CDR2 SVGEGT. CDR3 residues: CASSPRGLGTEAFF. DNA of the CDR3: TGTGCCAGCAGCCCCAGGGGGTTAGGCACTGAAGCTTTCTTT.

The rearrangement uses TRBV3-1 (or the pseudogene TRBV3-2) and TRBJ1-2; tentative D call: TRBD1 (5 bases). Germline V gene sequence: CDR1 LGHDT, CDR2 YNNKEL (reference sequence). This CDR3 comprises 12 residues. V lost 8 bases to trimming and J lost 4 bases, with 11 bases between them. This CDR3 reads CASARVGYGYTF. CDR3 nucleotides: TGTGCCAGCGCCAGGGTGGGCTATGGCTACACCTTC.

The chain couples TRBV5-1 to TRBJ2-2; 7 bases align to TRBD1. The germline gives CDR1 SGHRS, CDR2 YFSETQ. This CDR3 region has 15 residues. J was trimmed by 6 bases and V by 3 bases; bases with no gene match: 8. CDR3 in amino acids: CASSSTGDLAGELFF. In DNA form, the CDR3 reads TGCGCCAGCAGCTCCACAGGGGATTTGGCCGGGGAGCTGTTTTTT.

This clone came up once. The chain carries TRBV10-3 and TRBJ2-3; D is perhaps TRBD1 (6 bases). Deletions cut 11 bases from V and 5 bases from J, with 17 bases between. The CDR3 loop spans 13 amino acids. Germline loops: CDR1 ENHRY, CDR2 SYGVKD. CDR3 amino acids: CAARSGVGDTQYF. CDR3 bases: TGTGCCGCGAGATCAGGGGTCGGAGATACGCAGTATTTT.

The chain uses TRBV6-6 and TRBJ1-1; perhaps TRBD1 as D (5 bases). The CDR3 is made up of 14 amino acids. CDR1 MNHNY and CDR2 SVGAGI come from the germline V gene (reference sequence). Trimming took off 2 bases at V and 5 bases at J, with 12 bases between the two ends. The CDR3 sequence is CASSYDGGGTEAFF. CDR3 coding DNA: TGTGCCAGCAGTTACGACGGGGGAGGGACTGAAGCTTTCTTT.

The chain couples TRBV5-4 to TRBJ2-3, with D perhaps matching TRBD2 (5 bases). Trimming pared 4 bases from V and 3 bases from J, leaving 6 bases between. The germline CDR1 and CDR2 sequences are SGHNT and YYREEE (reference sequence). The CDR3 is 12 amino acids. The CDR3 DNA sequence: TGTGCCAGCAGCCGCGGGACAGATACGCAGTATTTT. Translating it yields CASSRGTDTQYF.

The chain recombines TRBV29-1 with TRBJ1-5; TRBD1 is a possible D gene (5 bases). CDR3 length: 13 residues. Germline V gene sequence: CDR1 SQVTM, CDR2 ANQGSEA. V shed 3 bases and J shed 6 bases, with 12 bases lying between them. For the CDR3, the DNA is TGCAGCGTTGATATGGGGGGTGGTCAGCCCCAGCATTTT. Its translation is CSVDMGGGQPQHF.

V and J are TRBV29-1 and TRBJ2-7; D is ambiguous. Germline V gene sequence: CDR1 SQVTM, CDR2 ANQGSEA. The CDR3 has 13 amino acids. The ends were cut back, 4 bases at V and 3 bases at J, with 13 bases in the middle. In nucleotides, the CDR3 is TGCAGCGTTGTGCGCCTCAGAGGCTACGAGCAGTACTTC. Translation: CSVVRLRGYEQYF.

The rearrangement links TRBV4-1 to TRBJ1-2; the match to TRBD1 covers 12 bases. The CDR3 covers 19 residues. V lost 1 base and J lost 3; bases outside the gene matches: 12. Germline V gene sequence: CDR1 MGHRA, CDR2 YSYEKL. The CDR3 sequence: CASSQALTGTGGVHYGYTF. CDR3 sequence (DNA): TGCGCCAGCAGCCAAGCTTTGACCGGGACAGGGGGCGTTCACTATGGCTACACCTTC.

This chain uses TRBV7-2 with TRBJ1-2, with a tentative D call TRBD1 (6 bases). Trimming took off 1 base at V and 8 bases at J, with 17 bases between the two ends. CDR3 length: 15 amino acids. Germline lookup yields CDR1 SGHTA and CDR2 FQGNSA. This chain's CDR3 is CASSLGSTGTRGYTF. The DNA for the CDR3 is TGTGCCAGCAGCTTAGGATCGACAGGAACCCGGGGCTACACCTTC.

The chain uses TRBV6-2 or TRBV6-3 and TRBJ2-3; the D gene is possibly TRBD1 (6 bases). Germline assignment: CDR1 MNHEY and CDR2 SVGEGT. The CDR3 length is 16 residues. Deletions cut 2 bases from V and 0 bases from J, with 12 bases between. CDR3 nucleotide sequence: TGTGCCAGCAGTTACGGGACAAACCCTAGCACAGATACGCAGTATTTT. Its protein is CASSYGTNPSTDTQYF.

The chain joins TRBV27 to TRBJ2-7; the match to TRBD1 covers 7 bases. V was clipped by 8 bases and J by 5 bases; unmatched bases: 3. The germline V gene has CDR1 MNHEY and CDR2 SMNVEV (reference sequence). The CDR3 consists of 11 residues. The CDR3 loop is CASGRGNEQYF. CDR3 DNA sequence: TGTGCCAGCGGCAGGGGGAACGAGCAGTACTTC.

This chain links TRBV20-1 with TRBJ1-1; tentatively, D is TRBD1 (5 bases). Trimming shortened V by 6 bases and J by 3 bases, and 23 bases separated the two germline ends. Germline assignment: CDR1 DFQATT and CDR2 SNEGSKA (reference sequence). This CDR3 contains 16 residues. CDR3 loop: CSASSVGYRGDTEAFF. CDR3 nucleotides: TGCAGTGCGAGTTCCGTTGGTTATCGAGGGGACACTGAAGCTTTCTTT.

This chain links TRBV6-2 or TRBV6-3 with TRBJ1-5, with D possibly TRBD1 on 5 matching bases. This CDR3 region has 14 residues. The ends were cut back, 4 bases at V and 5 bases at J, with 12 bases in the middle. From germline, CDR1 is MNHEY and CDR2 SVGEGT. In nucleotides, the CDR3 is TGTGCCAGCAGTTTTTACAGGAGAGATCAGCCCCAGCATTTT. Translating gives CASSFYRRDQPQHF.

The V call is TRBV19, the J call TRBJ1-2, with no clear D. Trimming left V 1 base short and J 0 bases short, with 6 bases between. CDR1 is LNHDA, CDR2 SQIVND, per germline (reference sequence). The CDR3 runs 14 residues. CDR3 protein: CASSIGDPNYGYTF. CDR3 in DNA: TGTGCCAGTAGTATAGGTGACCCTAACTATGGCTACACCTTC.

V is TRBV6-5 and J is TRBJ2-3; a possible D gene is TRBD2 (6 bases). The CDR3 sequence is 15 residues long. V was cut by 6 bases and J by 0 bases, with 13 bases left in between. From germline, CDR1 is MNHEY and CDR2 SVGAGI. The CDR3 DNA is TGTGCCAGCAGGGCCTTAGCGGTTAGCACAGATACGCAGTATTTT. Its translation: CASRALAVSTDTQYF.

The chain links TRBV11-2 to TRBJ2-7; 9 bases align to TRBD2. Germline V gene lookup returns CDR1 SGHAT and CDR2 FQNNGV. This CDR3 region has 15 residues. J was trimmed by 7 bases and V by 1 base; bases with no gene match: 8. The CDR3 sequence is CASSLGGSGRYEQYF. The CDR3 DNA is TGTGCCAGCAGCTTAGGTGGTAGCGGGAGATATGAGCAGTACTTC.

V gene TRBV3-1 (or the pseudogene TRBV3-2) combines with J gene TRBJ2-5; 12 nucleotides agree with TRBD2. Germline-derived CDR1 and CDR2 are LGHDT and YNNKEL (reference sequence). CDR3 size: 16 residues. The V segment lost 7 bases and the J segment 2 bases; nucleotides outside the gene matches: 8. The CDR3 region is CASKKTSGGRQETQYF. CDR3 nucleotide sequence: TGTGCCAGCAAGAAAACTAGCGGGGGGAGACAAGAGACCCAGTACTTC.

The CDR3 sequence: CASSILGSSTDTQYF. The CDR3 DNA reads as TGTGCCAGTAGTATTTTAGGTAGCAGCACAGATACGCAGTATTTT. This rearrangement joins TRBV19 to TRBJ2-3; the D is unclear. The germline V and J ends were trimmed by 3 bases and 0 bases, with 10 bases remaining between them. The CDR3 runs to 15 residues. Germline lookup yields CDR1 LNHDA and CDR2 SQIVND (reference sequence).

The V call is TRBV6-5, the J call TRBJ1-2, with TRBD1 matching 7 bases. The germline CDR1 and CDR2 sequences are MNHEY and SVGAGI. V lost 5 bases, J lost 2 bases, and 5 bases stayed unmatched. The length of the CDR3 is 14 residues. The CDR3 DNA is TGTGCCAGCAGTCCCGACAGGGTCAACTATGGCTACACCTTC. Amino acids: CASSPDRVNYGYTF.